The subject of this entry is one T cell receptor beta chain. Its antigen is still unknown. The sample comes from a study of cytomegalovirus exposure and HLA in healthy donors. The study, taken as a whole, reports: Most sequenced TCRs were rare (though some public TCRs occurred in many donors). The classifier reportedly diagnosed cytomegalovirus status with high sensitivity and specificity. Altogether, 160 or so TCR beta chains were recorded as cytomegalovirus-associated. Three chains linked to CMV were shown in vitro to be specific for CMV antigens.

V shed 5 bases and J shed 2 bases, with 13 bases lying between them. This CDR3 is built from 14 residues. Germline V gene lookup returns CDR1 SEHNR and CDR2 FQNEAQ (reference sequence). Assay used: immunoSEQ multiplex PCR; TCRdb lists only in-frame clones, some missing. In the table there are about 160,000 clones, roughly 89% of which are singletons. The chain combines TRBV7-9 with TRBJ2-7; the D gene is possibly TRBD1 (6 bases). This receptor was taken from a man between 18 and 35 years old in good health and CMV-seropositive. The material sequenced was PBMCs. This CDR3 is CASSPEGGTYEQYF. CDR3 nucleotides: TGTGCCAGCAGCCCGGAAGGGGGTACCTACGAGCAGTACTTC.